The T cell receptor beta chain under discussion was sequenced for a study of blood T cell repertoires in COVID-19. V lost 1 base to trimming and J lost 4 bases, with 10 bases between them. CDR1 SGHRS and CDR2 YFSETQ come from the germline V gene. The CDR3 is 14 residues long. Sequenced by immunoSEQ multiplex PCR; TCRdb stores in-frame clones only, minus some. The sample includes approximately 13,000 clones, about four fifths seen only once; the top ten take 24%. This receptor was taken from a woman aged 60-75 years with acute or convalescent COVID-19. The sequenced sample consisted of peripheral blood. The chain couples TRBV5-1 to TRBJ2-3; D ambiguous. CDR3 protein: CASSLRVPPDTQYF. In DNA form, the CDR3 reads TGCGCCAGCAGCTTGAGAGTCCCTCCAGATACGCAGTATTTT.